Listed below are T cell receptor beta chains from one sample, sequenced in a study of blood T cells in healthy people across ages. MiXCR, applied by TCRdb to the 5' RACE reads, yields one record per CDR3 protein. The sample shows roughly 570,000 distinct CDR3 sequences, 25% to 30% of them seen only once. Sequences were obtained from blood. Every receptor here comes from a woman aged 70-85 years in good health. CDR3s include the opening cysteine and the closing phenylalanine or tryptophan. D genes are given only for firm matches. Only some rows state a clone size, as once, few, many or a class for expanded clones.

abundance: many; j_gene: TRBJ2-3; v_gene: TRBV20-1; d_gene: TRBD1; len: 14; CDR3nt: TGCAGTGCAGGAGGGGGACAGGGGGCAGATACGCAGTATTTT; CDR3aa: CSAGGGQGADTQYF
abundance: few; j_gene: TRBJ2-1; v_gene: TRBV7-3; d_gene: TRBD2; len: 17; CDR3nt: TGTGCCAGCAGCGATAAAGCGGGGGGGAACTCCTACAATGAGCAGTTCTTC; CDR3aa: CASSDKAGGNSYNEQFF
abundance: few; j_gene: TRBJ2-3; v_gene: TRBV20-1; d_gene: -; len: 15; CDR3nt: TGCAGTGCTAAGGTGATGTCAACTAGCACAGATACGCAGTATTTT; CDR3aa: CSAKVMSTSTDTQYF
abundance: -; j_gene: TRBJ2-1; v_gene: TRBV6-4; d_gene: TRBD2; len: 16; CDR3nt: TGTGCCAGCAGTGAAATACCCGGACTAGCGGGAAATGAGCAGTTCTTC; CDR3aa: CASSEIPGLAGNEQFF
abundance: few; j_gene: TRBJ2-7; v_gene: TRBV5-1; d_gene: TRBD2; len: 15; CDR3nt: TGCGCCAGCAGCGACTTAGCGGGGGGGCTGAACGAGCAGTACTTC; CDR3aa: CASSDLAGGLNEQYF
abundance: once; j_gene: TRBJ2-1; v_gene: TRBV20-1; d_gene: TRBD2; len: 14; CDR3nt: TGCAGTGCCCCGGGACTAGCGGGGTATGATGAGCAGTTCTTC; CDR3aa: CSAPGLAGYDEQFF
abundance: -; j_gene: TRBJ1-1; v_gene: TRBV2; d_gene: TRBD1; len: 14; CDR3nt: TGTGCCAGCAGACTAGGGACAGGGGTTTCTGAAGCTTTCTTT; CDR3aa: CASRLGTGVSEAFF
abundance: -; j_gene: TRBJ1-1; v_gene: TRBV9; d_gene: -; len: 15; CDR3nt: TGTGCCAGCAGCGTAGACGGCACGCTGAACACTGAAGCCTTCTTT; CDR3aa: CASSVDGTLNTEAFF
abundance: -; j_gene: TRBJ1-4; v_gene: TRBV20-1; d_gene: -; len: 11; CDR3nt: TGCAGTGCTATCGAGGGTGAAAAACTGTTTTTT; CDR3aa: CSAIEGEKLFF
abundance: -; j_gene: TRBJ2-3; v_gene: TRBV7-2; d_gene: -; len: 16; CDR3nt: TGTGCCAGCAGCTGGAAAGCGGCTAAGGTCGCAGATACGCAGTATTTT; CDR3aa: CASSWKAAKVADTQYF
abundance: few; j_gene: TRBJ2-1; v_gene: TRBV6-2/TRBV6-3; d_gene: -; len: 13; CDR3nt: TGTGCCAGCAGTTACAGGGCAAGCAATGAGCAGTTCTTC; CDR3aa: CASSYRASNEQFF
abundance: -; j_gene: TRBJ1-1; v_gene: TRBV5-1; d_gene: -; len: 16; CDR3nt: TGCGCCAGCAGCTTGGCCGGGGGGCAGAAGAACACGGAAGCTTTCTTT; CDR3aa: CASSLAGGQKNTEAFF
abundance: -; j_gene: TRBJ2-7; v_gene: TRBV6-5; d_gene: TRBD1; len: 13; CDR3nt: TGTGCCAGCAAACAGGGGCTTGCCTACGAGCAGTACTTC; CDR3aa: CASKQGLAYEQYF
abundance: -; j_gene: TRBJ2-1; v_gene: TRBV20-1; d_gene: -; len: 13; CDR3nt: TGCAGTGCAACCGGGCCAACATACAATGAGCAGTTCTTC; CDR3aa: CSATGPTYNEQFF
abundance: -; j_gene: TRBJ2-5; v_gene: TRBV15; d_gene: TRBD1; len: 16; CDR3nt: TGTGCCACCAGCAACGACAGGGAGTACAGGCGGGAGACCCAGTACTTC; CDR3aa: CATSNDREYRRETQYF
abundance: -; j_gene: TRBJ2-5; v_gene: TRBV19; d_gene: TRBD2; len: 17; CDR3nt: TGTGCCAGTAGTATGACGTGGGGACTAGCGGATCAAGAGACCCAGTACTTC; CDR3aa: CASSMTWGLADQETQYF
abundance: few; j_gene: TRBJ2-1; v_gene: TRBV12-3/TRBV12-4; d_gene: -; len: 17; CDR3nt: TGTGCCAGCAGTTTTTTGAGAATTGGAGGAGGGGCCAATGAGCAGTTCTTC; CDR3aa: CASSFLRIGGGANEQFF
abundance: few; j_gene: TRBJ2-7; v_gene: TRBV7-2; d_gene: -; len: 15; CDR3nt: TGTGCCAGCAGCCCGTACTCCGCTGGGAGCTACGAGCAGTACTTC; CDR3aa: CASSPYSAGSYEQYF
abundance: -; j_gene: TRBJ2-2; v_gene: TRBV4-3; d_gene: -; len: 17; CDR3nt: TGCGCCAGCAGCCAAGAAGTTGCAACGGAGGGCACCGGGGAGCTGTTTTTT; CDR3aa: CASSQEVATEGTGELFF
abundance: few; j_gene: TRBJ2-1; v_gene: TRBV7-9; d_gene: -; len: 14; CDR3nt: TGTGCCAGCAGCTTATCTGGGGCACGGAATGAGCAGTTCTTC; CDR3aa: CASSLSGARNEQFF
abundance: -; j_gene: TRBJ2-5; v_gene: TRBV24-1; d_gene: TRBD1; len: 14; CDR3nt: TGTGCCACCAGCCGGACAGGGATCCAAGAGACCCAGTACTTC; CDR3aa: CATSRTGIQETQYF
abundance: -; j_gene: TRBJ1-2; v_gene: TRBV19; d_gene: -; len: 13; CDR3nt: TGTGCCAGTAGTATAAGCTGGGATAAAGGCTACACCTTC; CDR3aa: CASSISWDKGYTF
abundance: -; j_gene: TRBJ1-4; v_gene: TRBV7-2; d_gene: TRBD1; len: 15; CDR3nt: TGTGCCAGCAGCCCCAGGGGGGGGTTGAATGAAAAACTGTTTTTT; CDR3aa: CASSPRGGLNEKLFF
abundance: many; j_gene: TRBJ2-1; v_gene: TRBV29-1; d_gene: -; len: 11; CDR3nt: TGCAGCGTAGCCGCGGGGAATGAGCAGTTCTTC; CDR3aa: CSVAAGNEQFF